Below are 28 T cell receptor beta chains sequenced from a single sample in a study of cytomegalovirus exposure and HLA in healthy donors. Amplification used 60 Vbeta primers and 13 Jbeta primers. The assay was immunoSEQ multiplex PCR, and TCRdb's table has in-frame clones only and misses some. The sample lists about 54,000 clones, 82% occurring once. Source material: PBMCs. The receptor source for this set is a woman aged 18 to 35 in good health and CMV-seronegative.

This chain joins TRBV28 and TRBJ1-3; no clear D. V lost 6 bases, J lost 6 bases, and 9 bases lay in between. Germline lookup yields CDR1 MDHEN and CDR2 SYDVKM. The length of the CDR3 is 12 residues. The CDR3 nucleotides are TGTGCCAGCAGCTCTATTCAAAACACCATATATTTT. Translating it yields CASSSIQNTIYF.

The genes are TRBV10-3 and TRBJ2-3; TRBD1 might be the D (6 bases). The ends were cut back, 8 bases at V and 6 bases at J, with 9 bases in the middle. The CDR3 is made up of 11 amino acids. From germline, CDR1 is ENHRY and CDR2 SYGVKD. Here the CDR3 reads CAIQRGDTQYF. CDR3 DNA sequence: TGTGCCATCCAGAGGGGGGATACGCAGTATTTT.

The chain joins TRBV27 to TRBJ2-1; 10 bases are a match to TRBD2. Trimming at V came to 3 bases and at J to 5 bases, leaving 7 bases not matched to a gene. This CDR3 is 16 amino acids long. CDR1 MNHEY and CDR2 SMNVEV come from the germline V gene (reference sequence). The CDR3 DNA sequence: TGTGCCAGCAGTTTCCTAGGGACTAGCGTAGACAATGAGCAGTTCTTC. Protein sequence: CASSFLGTSVDNEQFF.

Concerning this clone itself: The junction and the germline gene differ at one end; a read error may be behind it. The V call is TRBV18, the J call TRBJ2-7; 7 bases fit TRBD2. Germline V gene sequence: CDR1 KGHSH, CDR2 LQKENI. The length of the CDR3 is 15 residues. The CDR3 nucleotides are TGTGCCAGCTCGCCACCCGGGCGGGAGATCAACGAGCAGTACTTC. It codes for CASSPPGREINEQYF.

This clone has only a few counts. V usage is TRBV6-5 and J usage is TRBJ2-5, with 8 bases that match TRBD2. Looked up from germline, CDR1 is MNHEY and CDR2 is SVGAGI. The CDR3 loop spans 14 amino acids. V lost 2 bases to trimming and J lost 4 bases; unmatched junction nucleotides: 3. The CDR3 coding sequence is TGTGCCAGCAGTTACGGGCGGGAGGCAGAGACCCAGTACTTC. Amino acid sequence: CASSYGREAETQYF.

This rearrangement joins TRBV27 to TRBJ1-2; D is perhaps TRBD1 (5 bases). The CDR3 spans 17 residues. Germline CDR1 reads MNHEY; CDR2 reads SMNVEV (reference sequence). Between the trimmed V and J ends, which lost 3 bases and 4 bases, there was a span of 21 bases. The CDR3 spells CASSLSGLGQDTYGYTF. The CDR3 nucleotides are TGTGCCAGCAGTTTGTCCGGCTTGGGGCAAGACACCTATGGCTACACCTTC.

The chain joins TRBV7-8 to TRBJ2-2, with 9 bases aligning to TRBD2. CDR1 and CDR2 from the germline V gene are SGHVS and FQNEAQ. The J segment lost 2 bases and the V segment lost 4 bases, leaving 17 bases of the junction unmatched. This CDR3 spans 20 amino acids. CDR3 sequence: CASSSHRLAGPLRNTGELFF. In DNA, the CDR3 is TGTGCCAGCAGCTCCCACCGCCTAGCGGGACCATTAAGAAACACCGGGGAGCTGTTTTTT.

This sequence joins TRBV5-1 and TRBJ2-6, with 8 positions matching TRBD1. The CDR3 contains 15 residues. CDR1 SGHRS and CDR2 YFSETQ come from the germline V gene. Trimming removed 4 bases from V and 4 bases from J; junction bases left unmatched: 4. DNA for the CDR3: TGCGCCAGCAGCGCGGGACAGGCGGGGGCCAACGTCCTGACTTTC. Translation gives CASSAGQAGANVLTF. The variable domain in full, completed from reference TRBV5-1 and TRBJ2-6, reads KAGVTQTPRYLIKTRGQQVTLSCSPISGHRSVSWYQQTPGQGLQFLFEYFSETQRNKGNFPGRFSGRQFSNSRSEMNVSTLELGDSALYLCASSAGQAGANVLTFGAGSRLTVL.

The V gene is TRBV28, the J gene TRBJ1-1; 8 bases match TRBD1. Germline V gene data show CDR1 as MDHEN and CDR2 as SYDVKM. The J segment lost 0 bases and the V segment lost 4 bases, leaving 7 bases of the junction unmatched. CDR3 length: 16 amino acids. In nucleotides, the CDR3 is TGTGCCAGCAGTTCGCCGGGACAGGCATTGAACACTGAAGCTTTCTTT. Amino acid sequence: CASSSPGQALNTEAFF.

CDR3 amino acids: CASSVQGGLEQYF. The CDR3, as DNA: TGCGCCAGCAGTGTCCAAGGAGGGTTAGAGCAGTACTTC. The genes are TRBV10-1 and TRBJ2-7; D perhaps matches TRBD2 (6 bases). In germline, CDR1 is WNHNN, CDR2 SYGVQD (reference sequence). V lost 4 bases, J lost 7 bases, and 14 bases lay in between. The CDR3 is made up of 13 amino acids.

The rearrangement links TRBV6-1 to TRBJ1-5; D not certain. The V gene lost 6 bases and the J gene lost 5 bases, with 5 bases spanning the gap. The germline CDR1 and CDR2 sequences are MNHNS and SASEGT. The CDR3 length is 11 residues. CDR3 amino acids: CASSEYQPQHF. Written as DNA, the CDR3 is TGTGCCAGCAGCGAGTATCAGCCCCAGCATTTT.

V usage is TRBV9 and J usage is TRBJ2-1; 8 bases fit TRBD2. The CDR3 has 16 residues. Germline CDR1 is SGDLS and CDR2 is YYNGEE. The V segment lost 4 bases and the J segment 6 bases; nucleotides outside the gene matches: 12. The CDR3 nucleotides are TGTGCCAGCAGCTTGTCTCCTAGCGGGTCGGGCAATGAGCAGTTCTTC. Residues: CASSLSPSGSGNEQFF.

The chain carries TRBV5-1 and TRBJ2-1; D perhaps matches TRBD2 (6 bases). CDR1 and CDR2 (germline): SGHRS, YFSETQ. With 4 bases removed from V and 7 bases from J, the gap between germline ends came to 18 bases. The CDR3 consists of 15 residues. The CDR3 nucleotides read TGCGCCAGCAGCAACCGGGACCGGGGAGGAAATGAGCAGTTCTTC. Its protein is CASSNRDRGGNEQFF.

In regard to this clone: The limits of the CDR3 on the DNA are not certain, so only TCRdb's listed CDR3 is given. This chain joins TRBV29-1 and TRBJ2-1; the table's D call, TRBD2, was not checked against the DNA. Including both end residues, the CDR3 is 13 amino acids long. Germline V gene lookup returns CDR1 SQVTM and CDR2 ANQGSEA. The CDR3 spells CSVEIVGSGSLFF.

There are a few counts of this clone. The gene calls are TRBV7-3 and TRBJ2-7; possible D gene TRBD1, 6 bases. Trimming removed 4 bases at V and 3 bases at J, with 16 bases between. Germline CDR1 is SGHTA and CDR2 is FQGTGA. The CDR3 runs to 15 residues. The CDR3 DNA sequence: TGTGCCAGCAGCTCCCCTGCCACAGGGATCTACGAGCAGTACTTC. Its protein product is CASSSPATGIYEQYF.

This sequence joins TRBV2 and TRBJ2-5; TRBD2 matches at 9 bases. CDR1 is SNHLY, CDR2 FYNNEI, per germline. V dropped 6 bases and J dropped 5; count of bases not matched to a gene: 7. CDR3 size: 14 residues. CDR3 amino acids: CASSRGLAGETQYF. The CDR3 DNA follows: TGTGCCAGCAGCCGGGGACTAGCCGGGGAGACCCAGTACTTC.

The V and J genes are TRBV6-4 and TRBJ2-1; 8 bases map to TRBD2. Germline CDR1 reads MRHNA; CDR2 reads SNTAGT. The CDR3 extends over 14 amino acids. With V trimmed by 0 bases and J by 7 bases, 2 bases remained unmatched. CDR3 sequence: CASSDSSGRNEQFF. CDR3 sequence (DNA): TGTGCCAGCAGTGACTCGAGCGGGAGAAATGAGCAGTTCTTC.

The gene calls are TRBV19 and TRBJ1-1; D uncertain. From germline, CDR1 is LNHDA and CDR2 SQIVND (reference sequence). V lost 3 bases to trimming and J lost 2 bases, with 7 bases between them. The CDR3 contains 13 residues. In nucleotides, the CDR3 is TGTGCCAGTAGTATGGGCAGAAACACTGAAGCTTTCTTT. Translation: CASSMGRNTEAFF.

With regard to this clone: Germline is not matched at one junction end, which may reflect a read error. V and J are TRBV7-6 and TRBJ1-2, with 12 bases that match TRBD1. This CDR3 is 13 amino acids long. The germline V gene encodes CDR1 SGHVS and CDR2 FNYEAQ. The CDR3, as DNA: TGTGCCAGCAGCTTATCGGGACAGGGGGCGGTCGCCTTC. Protein: CASSLSGQGAVAF. The whole variable domain, filled in from reference TRBV7-6 and TRBJ1-2, reads GAGVSQSPRYKVTKRGQDVALRCDPISGHVSLYWYRQALGQGPEFLTYFNYEAQQDKSGLPNDRFSAERPEGSISTLTIQRTEQRDSAMYRCASSLSGQGAVAFGSGTRLTVV.

The chain combines TRBV28 with TRBJ1-6, with 9 bases fitting TRBD1. The J segment lost 8 bases and the V segment lost 3 bases, leaving 2 bases of the junction unmatched. Germline CDR1 is MDHEN and CDR2 is SYDVKM. This CDR3 spans 14 amino acids. CDR3 region: CASSLTGGDSPLHF. In DNA form, the CDR3 reads TGTGCCAGCAGTTTGACAGGGGGGGATTCACCCCTCCACTTT. Full variable domain (remainder filled in from reference TRBV28 and TRBJ1-6): DVKVTQSSRYLVKRTGEKVFLECVQDMDHENMFWYRQDPGLGLRLIYFSYDVKMKEKGDIPEGYSVSREKKERFSLILESASTNQTSMYLCASSLTGGDSPLHFGNGTRLTVT.

This clone was observed a handful of times. The chain links TRBV7-3 to TRBJ1-3, with no clear D. V was trimmed by 4 bases and J by 0 bases, leaving 10 bases between them. Germline V lookup: CDR1 SGHTA, CDR2 FQGTGA. The CDR3 runs 15 residues. CDR3 sequence (DNA): TGTGCCAGCAGCTCGGGGTCTGCCTCTGGAAACACCATATATTTT. Translating gives CASSSGSASGNTIYF.

The rearrangement links TRBV28 to TRBJ1-4; D is perhaps TRBD1 (6 bases). Germline V gene sequence: CDR1 MDHEN, CDR2 SYDVKM. The CDR3 length is 15 residues. The ends were cut back, 5 bases at V and 6 bases at J, with 16 bases in the middle. The CDR3, as DNA: TGTGCCAGCAGTCCCCCGGGGGGGGGCGATGAAAAACTGTTTTTT. Translated: CASSPPGGGDEKLFF.

The V call is TRBV12-5, the J call TRBJ2-3, with D tentatively TRBD2 (7 bases). There are 14 residues in the CDR3. Trimming took 6 bases from V and 4 from J, leaving 14 bases between them. CDR1 and CDR2 from the germline V gene are LGHNT and FRNRAP. The CDR3 coding sequence is TGTGCTAGTGGGGAGGGGGGGCACGCAGATACGCAGTATTTT. Amino acids: CASGEGGHADTQYF.

The rearrangement joins TRBV6-4 to TRBJ2-6, with D perhaps matching TRBD1 (5 bases). CDR3 size: 17 residues. Germline values: CDR1 MRHNA, CDR2 SNTAGT. Trimming took 0 bases from V and 4 from J, leaving 13 bases between them. CDR3 nucleotides: TGTGCCAGCAGTGACTCAAGACAGTCGTCCGGGGCCAACGTCCTGACTTTC. Protein product: CASSDSRQSSGANVLTF.

The chain employs TRBV28 and TRBJ1-3, with 8 positions matching TRBD1. CDR3 length equals 17 residues. Germline CDR1 and CDR2: MDHEN and SYDVKM. The J segment lost 0 bases and the V segment lost 5 bases, leaving 9 bases of the junction unmatched. The CDR3 reads CASSRLGQGPSGNTIYF. The CDR3 coding sequence is TGTGCCAGCAGTCGGCTCGGACAGGGCCCCTCTGGAAACACCATATATTTT.

This clone has more than one count but fewer than ten. The V and J genes are TRBV30 and TRBJ1-3; D not resolved. The CDR3 runs 12 residues. CDR1 is GTSNPN, CDR2 SVGIG, per germline (reference sequence). V lost 4 bases, J lost 1 base, and 5 bases lay in between. CDR3 sequence: CAWKRSGNTIYF. The CDR3 region has the DNA TGTGCCTGGAAGCGGTCTGGAAACACCATATATTTT.

The V and J genes are TRBV30 and TRBJ2-3; 12 positions match TRBD2. The CDR3 totals 14 residues. Germline V gene data show CDR1 as GTSNPN and CDR2 as SVGIG (reference sequence). The trim removed 1 base at V and 4 bases at J, leaving 0 bases unmatched. CDR3 amino acids: CAWSASGGADTQYF. DNA for the CDR3: TGTGCCTGGAGTGCTAGCGGGGGGGCAGATACGCAGTATTTT.

The rearrangement uses TRBV5-5 and TRBJ2-5; D uncertain. The J call may be faulty, since TRBJ2-7 better matches the DNA end. Germline values: CDR1 SGHKS, CDR2 YYEKEE (reference sequence). This CDR3 has 14 residues. The CDR3: CASSLARESYEQYF. The CDR3 DNA follows: TGTGCCAGCAGCTTGGCGAGAGAATCCTACGAGCAGTACTTC.